A selection of T cell receptor beta chains follows, all from one sample in a study of CD8+CD57+ T cells in acquired aplastic anemia. TCRdb re-called the reads through MiXCR, storing one row per CDR3 protein. Of about 200,000 distinct CDR3 sequences in the sample, under 55% were seen once. The sequenced material came from sorted CD4+, CD8+, or CD8+CD57+ T cells (not recorded which) from PBMCs. The receptors derive from a human donor with aplastic anemia. Both conserved end residues are part of each CDR3. The D gene is left open where the match is weak. Size values are once, few and many counts, or a class for expanded clones, and some rows have none.

-,TRBV7-2,-,TRBJ2-1,CASRPTGEQFF,TGTGCCAGCAGGCCCACTGGGGAGCAGTTCTTT
TRBD1,TRBV9,-,TRBJ2-5,CASSVGGTGLETQYF,TGTGCCAGCAGCGTGGGGGGGACAGGGCTAGAGACCCAGTACTTC
-,TRBV29-1,-,TRBJ2-5,CSVELGIQETQYF,TGCAGCGTTGAATTGGGGATACAAGAGACCCAGTACTTC
-,TRBV12-3/TRBV12-4,-,TRBJ2-6,CASGLSVRVVGANVLTF,TGTGCTAGTGGTTTATCCGTACGGGTGGTTGGGGCCAACGTCCTGACTTTC
-,TRBV7-2,-,TRBJ2-5,CASRPLESAQETQYF,TGTGCCAGCAGACCATTGGAGTCGGCACAAGAGACCCAGTACTTC
-,TRBV11-1,-,TRBJ1-3,CASSTSGSSGNTIYF,TGTGCCAGCAGTACGTCCGGCTCCTCTGGAAACACCATATATTTT
-,TRBV6-1,-,TRBJ1-1,CASLWDRNTEAFF,TGTGCCAGCCTTTGGGATCGGAACACTGAAGCTTTCTTT
TRBD1,TRBV9,many,TRBJ1-4,CASSVEGRGPEKLFF,TGTGCCAGCAGCGTAGAGGGCAGGGGGCCTGAAAAACTGTTTTTT
-,TRBV19,few,TRBJ1-5,CASSMGRGHQPQHF,TGTGCCAGTAGTATGGGCAGGGGTCATCAGCCCCAGCATTTT
-,TRBV15,many,TRBJ1-1,CATSRDTTGNTEAFF,TGTGCCACCAGCAGAGATACTACAGGGAACACTGAAGCTTTCTTT
TRBD1,TRBV7-9,-,TRBJ2-5,CASSFIWRQGQEAQYF,TGTGCCAGCAGCTTCATTTGGAGACAGGGTCAAGAGGCCCAGTACTTC
-,TRBV19,many,TRBJ1-6,CASSIEPRMNNSPLHF,TGTGCCAGTAGTATAGAGCCGCGGATGAATAATTCACCCCTCCACTTT
-,TRBV5-8,many,TRBJ1-2,CASSPHAGRYGYTF,TGTGCCAGCAGCCCGCACGCAGGGCGGTATGGCTACACCTTC
TRBD2,TRBV7-2,once,TRBJ2-3,CASSSPRLALDTQYF,TGTGCCAGCAGCTCCCCCCGACTAGCGTTAGATACGCAGTATTTT
-,TRBV19,-,TRBJ2-5,CASSGPGREEETQYF,TGTGCCAGTAGTGGGCCGGGACGCGAAGAAGAGACCCAGTACTTC
-,TRBV2,few,TRBJ1-1,CASLFTWGTEAFF,TGTGCCAGCCTCTTTACCTGGGGCACTGAAGCTTTCTTT
-,TRBV28,many,TRBJ1-5,CASSLHQPQHF,TGTGCCAGCAGTTTACATCAGCCCCAGCATTTT
-,TRBV7-9,many,TRBJ1-6,CASSSTGRNSPLHF,TGTGCCAGCAGCTCTACAGGGAGAAATTCACCCCTCCACTTT
TRBD2,TRBV7-9,once,TRBJ2-1,CASSNSGGGNEQFF,TGTGCCAGCAGTAACAGCGGGGGGGGGAATGAGCAGTTCTTC
-,TRBV5-5,-,TRBJ1-5,CASSLALQDPTGLGGYNQPQHF,TGTGCCAGCAGCTTGGCCCTACAGGATCCTACAGGGCTCGGGGGCTACAATCAGCCCCAGCATTTT